This T cell receptor beta chain derives from a study of early T cells in non-severe SARS-CoV-2 infection. Background on the study: Unpaired chains resulted from sequencing bulk RNA of unsorted whole blood. Study-level findings and limits: Matching with VDJdb favored anti-spike CD8 responses (missing private and CD4 specificities).

Germline V gene sequence: CDR1 SQVTM, CDR2 ANQGSEA. The CDR3 is 12 amino acids. Trimming left V 7 bases short and J 4 bases short, with 10 bases between. Researchers attached unique molecular identifiers to individual cDNA molecules. One entry per CDR3 protein, called by TCRdb with MiXCR from the 5' RACE reads. The sample consists of about 73,000 distinct CDR3 sequences, approximately 15% of them appearing once. Notes on this clonotype: Its target is not known.

J is TRBJ1-4 and V is TRBV29-1; D is ambiguous. Sample: whole blood. This TCR came from an adult who was a healthcare worker with PCR-confirmed SARS-CoV-2 infection or an uninfected control (not recorded which). In DNA, the CDR3 is TGCAGCGCGGAGACCCGTAATGAAAAACTGTTTTTT. Its translation: CSAETRNEKLFF.